These T cell receptor beta chains were read from a single sample in a study of T cell repertoires in cytomegalovirus infection. TCRdb re-derived calls from the reads in MiXCR, one entry per CDR3 protein. Counted here are roughly 180,000 distinct CDR3 sequences, roughly 17% occurring once; the ten biggest clones make up almost 25%. Material for sequencing was CD8+ T cells from PBMCs. The receptors were sampled from a human donor in good health (CMV status not recorded). Some clones in this sample may be carry-over from other donors' samples. The CDR3 runs from the conserved cysteine through the conserved F or W. A D gene is named only where the DNA matches it firmly. Clone size, where shown, is once, few, many, or a class for clones that have expanded.

abundance	v_gene	j_gene	d_gene	CDR3nt	CDR3aa
NA	TRBV7-8	TRBJ1-1	NA	TGTGCCAGCAGCTTAATGTCGGACACTGAAGCTTTCTTT	CASSLMSDTEAFF
NA	TRBV7-9	TRBJ2-3	NA	TGTGCCAGCAGCGCCCGCTGGGATACGCAGTATTTT	CASSARWDTQYF
many	TRBV7-2	TRBJ1-1	NA	TGTGCCAGCAGCCACGAACCGGGACGGAAGAACACTGAAGCTTTCTTT	CASSHEPGRKNTEAFF
few	TRBV7-9	TRBJ2-1	TRBD1	TGTGCCAGCAGCTTAATGGGACAGGGGTTCAATGAGCAGTTCTTC	CASSLMGQGFNEQFF
few	TRBV4-1	TRBJ1-4	NA	TGCGCCAGCAGCCAAGGATCGCCGGAAAAACTGTTTTTT	CASSQGSPEKLFF
NA	TRBV7-9	TRBJ1-5	NA	TGTGCCAGCAGCCGCGGCAATCAGCCCCAGCATTTT	CASSRGNQPQHF
NA	TRBV5-6	TRBJ2-7	NA	TGTGCCAGCAGCGGAAGCGACCGGGCCGCCTACTTC	CASSGSDRAAYF
NA	TRBV20-1	TRBJ2-7	NA	TGCAGTGCTAGAGGGGGAAGCTCCTACGAGCAGTACTTC	CSARGGSSYEQYF
few	TRBV25-1	TRBJ1-4	NA	TGTGCCAGCAGTAATCCTCAGACAGGAGCTTATGAAAAACTGTTTTTT	CASSNPQTGAYEKLFF
NA	TRBV4-3	TRBJ2-5	NA	TGCGCCAGCAGCCAACTCTCCTCCAGGGCGGCACGGGGCCTTAAAGAGACCCAGTACTTC	CASSQLSSRAARGLKETQYF
few	TRBV20-1	TRBJ2-1	TRBD2	TGCAGTGCCATCGACCCCGGGACTAGTACCTACAATGAGCAGTTCTTC	CSAIDPGTSTYNEQFF
NA	TRBV25-1	TRBJ2-5	TRBD1	TGTGCCAGCAGTGAGGGACAGGGCCTCCACATCCAAGAGACCCAGTACTTC	CASSEGQGLHIQETQYF
NA	TRBV29-1	TRBJ1-1	TRBD1	TGCAGCGTTGCAACAGGGGCTTGGAACACTGAAGCTTTCTTT	CSVATGAWNTEAFF
NA	TRBV28	TRBJ2-7	NA	TGTGCCAGCAGTGGCGAGGGCTCCTACGAGCAGTACTTC	CASSGEGSYEQYF
NA	TRBV7-9	TRBJ2-7	NA	TGTGCCAGCAGCTTTGGGAACCAAGACGAGCAGTACTTC	CASSFGNQDEQYF
NA	TRBV6-2/TRBV6-3	TRBJ2-7	NA	TGTGCCAGCAGTTTTGGAGGGGGGACCGAGCAGTACTTC	CASSFGGGTEQYF
few	TRBV7-9	TRBJ1-1	TRBD1	TGTGCCAGCAGCTACCCGGGACAGGGAGACACTGAAGCTTTCTTT	CASSYPGQGDTEAFF
NA	TRBV19	TRBJ2-1	NA	TGTGCCAGTACCTCCAACGGGGCAGACAATGAGCAGTTCTTC	CASTSNGADNEQFF
NA	TRBV2	TRBJ2-7	NA	TGTGCCAGCAGTGACAGTAACTCCTACGAGCAGTACTTC	CASSDSNSYEQYF
NA	TRBV7-2	TRBJ2-1	TRBD2	TGTGCCAGCAGTTCTTCCGGGGAGGGAAAATACAATGAGCAGTTCTTC	CASSSSGEGKYNEQFF
few	TRBV28	TRBJ2-5	NA	TGTGCCAGCAGCCAGAGACTAGGAGGTGGGACCCAGTACTTC	CASSQRLGGGTQYF
NA	TRBV7-6	TRBJ2-5	TRBD1	TGTGCCAGCAGCTCTCGACAGGGAAACCAAGAGACCCAGTACTTC	CASSSRQGNQETQYF
few	TRBV20-1	TRBJ1-5	TRBD1	TGCAGTGCTAGACCGACAGGGTACAATCAGCCCCAGCATTTT	CSARPTGYNQPQHF
NA	TRBV12-5	TRBJ1-2	NA	TGTGCTAGTGGTCCAGCGACCCGGGACACCTATGGCTACACCTTC	CASGPATRDTYGYTF
many	TRBV7-2	TRBJ2-7	NA	TGTGCCAGCAGCTTTAGAGACGAGCAGTACTTC	CASSFRDEQYF
NA	TRBV7-6	TRBJ1-6	TRBD1	TGTGCCAGCAGCGATCGGACAGGGCCCTCACCCCTCCACTTT	CASSDRTGPSPLHF
few	TRBV10-3	TRBJ1-2	NA	TGTGTCATCAGTGACGGTGGGGCGGCTAACTATGGCTACACCTTC	CVISDGGAANYGYTF
NA	TRBV7-9	TRBJ2-2	NA	TGTGCCAGCAGCCCCAGGGGCCTCACGAACACCGGGGAGCTGTTTTTT	CASSPRGLTNTGELFF
NA	TRBV4-1	TRBJ2-2	NA	TGCGCCAGCAGCCGGACAGCCCCGACCGGGGAGCTGTTTTTT	CASSRTAPTGELFF
NA	TRBV20-1	TRBJ2-1	TRBD2	TGCAGTGCCCGCCAAAGCGGGGGGGCGTCGAGGGTAAATGAGCAGTTCTTC	CSARQSGGASRVNEQFF
NA	TRBV7-9	TRBJ2-3	NA	TGTGCCAGCAGCCTGCCCCACGGGCGGGGGCCCACAGATACGCAGTATTTT	CASSLPHGRGPTDTQYF
few	TRBV7-2	TRBJ2-1	NA	TGTGCCAGCAGCCCGGGACCCTTAGACGATGAGCAGTTCTTC	CASSPGPLDDEQFF
few	TRBV7-9	TRBJ1-6	NA	TGTGCCAGCAGCTTAGACAGGGCGGTTGATTCACCCCTCCACTTT	CASSLDRAVDSPLHF
NA	TRBV11-2	TRBJ2-7	TRBD2	TGTGCCAGCAGCTTTCCTAGCGGGGGATCCTACGAGCAGTACTTC	CASSFPSGGSYEQYF
many	TRBV7-6	TRBJ1-1	NA	TGTGCCAGCAGCCCGGGTGGGACTGAAGCTTTCTTT	CASSPGGTEAFF
few	TRBV7-2	TRBJ2-1	TRBD1	TGTGCCAGCAGCTTAGCGGGAGGTACAGGGGGTGAGCAGTTCTTC	CASSLAGGTGGEQFF
few	TRBV6-1	TRBJ1-6	NA	TGTGCCAGCGGTGGTGGAAGCTCCTATAATTCACCCCTCCACTTT	CASGGGSSYNSPLHF
few	TRBV6-2/TRBV6-3	TRBJ2-5	TRBD2	TGTGCCAGCAGTCCCCCGGGACTAGCGGATTCCCAAGAGACCCAGTACTTC	CASSPPGLADSQETQYF
NA	TRBV11-2	TRBJ2-5	NA	TGTGCCAGCAGCTTATCCGGTTTAACCCAGTACTTC	CASSLSGLTQYF
NA	TRBV11-1	TRBJ2-1	TRBD2	TGTGCCAGCAGCTTAAAGAAAACTAGCGGGAGGAATGAGCAGTTCTTC	CASSLKKTSGRNEQFF
NA	TRBV7-2	TRBJ1-1	NA	TGTGCCAGCAGCTTAGAGAGGCTCTCCGAAGCTTTCTTT	CASSLERLSEAFF
few	TRBV20-1	TRBJ1-5	NA	TGCAGTGCTAGAGATCGCACGGATAGCAATCAGCCCCAGCATTTT	CSARDRTDSNQPQHF
NA	TRBV4-1	TRBJ1-5	NA	TGCGCCAGCAGCCAAGCGAAGGTAGGACAGCCCCAGCATTTT	CASSQAKVGQPQHF
NA	TRBV9	TRBJ1-2	NA	TGTGCCAGCGGCGGGGCAGGAGCTAACTATGGCTACACCTTC	CASGGAGANYGYTF
few	TRBV28	TRBJ2-7	NA	TGTGCCAGCAAGCAGGGGACCTCCTCCTACGAGCAGTACTTC	CASKQGTSSYEQYF
NA	TRBV2	TRBJ1-1	TRBD1	TGTGCCAGCAGTGAGGGACAGGGGGAAACTGAAGCTTTCTTT	CASSEGQGETEAFF
few	TRBV7-2	TRBJ1-1	NA	TGTGCCAGCAGCTCCGGAGGATCCAAGCCGGGCACTGAAGCTTTCTTT	CASSSGGSKPGTEAFF
NA	TRBV12-3/TRBV12-4	TRBJ2-1	NA	TGTGCCAGCAGGATGGGGGCTGGTAATGAGCAGTTCTTC	CASRMGAGNEQFF
NA	TRBV5-6	TRBJ1-2	TRBD1	TGTGCCAGCAGCGCCGGGACAGGGGCCGGTGGCTACACCTTC	CASSAGTGAGGYTF
few	TRBV7-9	TRBJ2-3	NA	TGTGCCAGCAGCTTCCCTTCTAGCACAGATACGCAGTATTTT	CASSFPSSTDTQYF
NA	TRBV9	TRBJ1-1	NA	TGTGCCAGCAGCGTAGGAGTTCAAAGGACTGAAGCTTTCTTT	CASSVGVQRTEAFF
NA	TRBV7-4	TRBJ1-2	NA	TGTGCCAGCAGCCTACAGCGCTATAATGGCTACACCTTC	CASSLQRYNGYTF